The 6 T cell receptor beta chains listed next were all sequenced from one sample in a study of PD-L1 blockade in urothelial cancer. Sample time point: pretreatment peripheral blood. TCRdb's table, derived via immunoSEQ multiplex PCR, lists solely in-frame clones and lacks some. The sample has about 72,000 clones; under 90% are singletons. Source: PBMCs, taken around atezolizumab (anti-PD-L1) treatment. The receptors originated from a man aged 65-85 years with urothelial cancer.

This clone was counted a few times. V gene TRBV13 combines with J gene TRBJ2-3; 12 positions match TRBD2. Germline loops: CDR1 PRHDT, CDR2 FYEKMQ (reference sequence). The CDR3 contains 20 residues. With V trimmed by 1 base and J by 4 bases, 15 bases remained unmatched. In nucleotides, the CDR3 is TGTGCCAGCAGCTTAGTTAGTCGGTCTAGCGGGAGGGCCGGCGCAGATACGCAGTATTTT. Translation: CASSLVSRSSGRAGADTQYF. Drawing the rest from reference TRBV13 and TRBJ2-3, the complete variable domain is AAGVIQSPRHLIKEKRETATLKCYPIPRHDTVYWYQQGPGQDPQFLISFYEKMQSDKGSIPDRFSAQQFSDYHSELNMSSLELGDSALYFCASSLVSRSSGRAGADTQYFGPGTRLTVL.

This clone occurred a few times. The chain uses TRBV19 and TRBJ1-2; 9 positions agree with TRBD1. V lost 6 bases and J lost 2; bases outside the gene matches: 4. Per the germline V gene, CDR1 is LNHDA and CDR2 is SQIVND (reference sequence). The CDR3 has 14 residues. The CDR3 DNA is TGTGCCAGTAGCGGGACAGGGAGGAACTATGGCTACACCTTC. This translates into CASSGTGRNYGYTF.

The J gene is TRBJ2-3, the V gene TRBV28; 12 nucleotides line up with TRBD2. Per the germline V gene, CDR1 is MDHEN and CDR2 is SYDVKM. The length of the CDR3 is 18 residues. V dropped 5 bases and J dropped 4; count of bases not matched to a gene: 13. The CDR3 loop reads CASSPRTSGIRLADTQYF. DNA of the CDR3: TGTGCCAGCAGTCCTAGGACTAGCGGGATAAGGTTGGCAGATACGCAGTATTTT.

The chain employs TRBV9 and TRBJ2-1, with 7 bases identical to TRBD2. Germline trimming cut 0 bases from V and 4 bases from J; bases unmatched to any gene: 4. The CDR3 extends over 15 amino acids. Germline CDR1 reads SGDLS; CDR2 reads YYNGEE. The CDR3 protein is CASSVEASGYNEQFF. The CDR3 bases are TGTGCCAGCAGCGTAGAAGCTAGCGGTTACAATGAGCAGTTCTTC.

This sequence joins TRBV30 and TRBJ2-2; 7 bases are a match to TRBD1. Per germline, CDR1 GTSNPN and CDR2 SVGIG (reference sequence). After removal of 5 bases from V and 7 bases from J, the junction contained 10 bases not matched to a gene. This CDR3 has 14 amino acids. The CDR3 DNA is TGTGCCTGGGCTCCGACAGGGTCAGGCGGGGAGCTGTTTTTT. Protein sequence: CAWAPTGSGGELFF.

This clone was observed once. The V gene is TRBV5-1, the J gene TRBJ2-4; 11 bases match TRBD1. V trimming: 2 bases; J trimming: 8 bases; junction bases outside the gene matches: 6. Germline loops: CDR1 SGHRS, CDR2 YFSETQ. CDR3 length: 15 residues. As DNA, the CDR3 is TGCGCCAGCAGCTTAAGGACAGGGGGCAATGACATTCAGTACTTC. This encodes CASSLRTGGNDIQYF. Drawing the rest from reference TRBV5-1 and TRBJ2-4, the complete variable domain is KAGVTQTPRYLIKTRGQQVTLSCSPISGHRSVSWYQQTPGQGLQFLFEYFSETQRNKGNFPGRFSGRQFSNSRSEMNVSTLELGDSALYLCASSLRTGGNDIQYFGAGTRLSVL.